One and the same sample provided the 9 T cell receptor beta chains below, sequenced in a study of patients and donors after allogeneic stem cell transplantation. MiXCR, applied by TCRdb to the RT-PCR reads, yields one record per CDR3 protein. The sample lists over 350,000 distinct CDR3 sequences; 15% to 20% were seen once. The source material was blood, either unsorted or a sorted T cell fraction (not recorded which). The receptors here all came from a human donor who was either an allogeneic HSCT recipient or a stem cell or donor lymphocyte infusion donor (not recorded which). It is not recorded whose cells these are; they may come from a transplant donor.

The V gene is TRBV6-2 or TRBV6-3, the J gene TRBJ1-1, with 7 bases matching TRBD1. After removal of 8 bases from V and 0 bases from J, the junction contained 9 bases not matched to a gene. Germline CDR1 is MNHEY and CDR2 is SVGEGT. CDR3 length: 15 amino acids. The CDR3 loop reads CASLRTGLMNTEAFF. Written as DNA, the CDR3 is TGTGCCAGCTTGCGGACAGGTTTGATGAACACTGAAGCTTTCTTT.

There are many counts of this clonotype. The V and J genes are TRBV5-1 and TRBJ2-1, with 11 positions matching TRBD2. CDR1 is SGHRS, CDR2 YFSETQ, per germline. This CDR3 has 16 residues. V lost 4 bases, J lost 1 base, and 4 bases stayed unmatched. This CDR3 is CASSQRTSGSYNEQFF. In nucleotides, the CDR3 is TGCGCCAGCAGCCAAAGGACTAGCGGGTCCTACAATGAGCAGTTCTTC.

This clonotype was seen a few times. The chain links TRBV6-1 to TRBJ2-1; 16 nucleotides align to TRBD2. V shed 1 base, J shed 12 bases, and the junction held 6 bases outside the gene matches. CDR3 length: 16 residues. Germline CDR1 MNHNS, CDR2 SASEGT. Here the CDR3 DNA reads TGTGCCAGCAGTGAAGACCCGGGACTAGCGGGGGGGCGGCAGTTCTTC. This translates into CASSEDPGLAGGRQFF.

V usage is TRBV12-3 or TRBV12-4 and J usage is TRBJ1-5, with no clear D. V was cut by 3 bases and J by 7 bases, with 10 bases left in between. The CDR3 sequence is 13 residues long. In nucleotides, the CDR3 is TGTGCCAGCAGTTTTTTATGGGCCCAGCCCCAGCATTTT. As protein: CASSFLWAQPQHF.

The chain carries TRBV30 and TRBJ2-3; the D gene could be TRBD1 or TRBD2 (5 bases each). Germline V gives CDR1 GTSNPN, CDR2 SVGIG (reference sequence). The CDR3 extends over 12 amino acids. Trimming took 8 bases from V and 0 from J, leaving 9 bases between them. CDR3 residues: CAEGPSTDTQYF. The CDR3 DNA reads TGTGCCGAGGGGCCGAGCACAGATACGCAGTATTTT.

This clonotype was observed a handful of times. CDR3 loop: CAISEGTVSYNEQFF. The DNA of the CDR3 is TGTGCCATCAGTGAGGGGACAGTCTCCTACAATGAGCAGTTCTTC. This chain links TRBV10-3 with TRBJ2-1, with 7 bases matching TRBD1. Germline CDR1 is ENHRY and CDR2 is SYGVKD. Trimming cost V 2 bases and J 0 bases; bases outside gene matches: 1. The CDR3 totals 15 residues.

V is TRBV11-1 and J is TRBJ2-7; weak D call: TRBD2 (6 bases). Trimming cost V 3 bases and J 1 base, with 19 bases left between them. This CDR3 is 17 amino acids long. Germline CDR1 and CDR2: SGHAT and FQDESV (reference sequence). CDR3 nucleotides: TGTGCCAGCAGCTTGGGGTACGGGGCGGGGACTTCCTACGAGCAGTACTTC. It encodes CASSLGYGAGTSYEQYF. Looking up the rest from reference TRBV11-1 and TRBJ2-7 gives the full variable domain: EAEVAQSPRYKITEKSQAVAFWCDPISGHATLYWYRQILGQGPELLVQFQDESVVDDSQLPKDRFSAERLKGVDSTLKIQPAELGDSAMYLCASSLGYGAGTSYEQYFGPGTRLTVT.

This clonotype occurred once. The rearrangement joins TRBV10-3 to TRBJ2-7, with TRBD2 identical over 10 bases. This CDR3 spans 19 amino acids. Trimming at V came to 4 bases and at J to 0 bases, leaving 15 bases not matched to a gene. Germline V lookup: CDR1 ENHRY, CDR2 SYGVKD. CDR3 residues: CAISARWSSGSLDSYEQYF. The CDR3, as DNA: TGTGCCATCAGTGCACGGTGGTCTAGCGGGAGTTTGGACTCCTACGAGCAGTACTTC.

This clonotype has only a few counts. CDR3 protein: CASSDRQKGEAFF. For the CDR3, the DNA is TGTGCCAGCAGCGACCGACAGAAAGGTGAAGCTTTCTTT. The V and J genes are TRBV13 and TRBJ1-1; weak D call: TRBD1 (5 bases). Per germline, CDR1 PRHDT and CDR2 FYEKMQ (reference sequence). V was shortened by 5 bases and J by 7 bases, with 14 bases between the two germline ends. The CDR3 spans 13 residues.